This T cell receptor (beta chain) was observed in a study of blood T cell repertoires in COVID-19. Study summary: Whether acute or convalescent, the COVID-19 samples came from the United States, Italy and Spain. Sample material is recorded as cDNA or gDNA derived from T cells, B-cell-depleted T cells, or PBMCs.

Authors' analysis steps: Amplification from reference gene primers served as the basis for estimated nucleated cell counts. The table came from immunoSEQ multiplex PCR; TCRdb's copy has only in-frame clones and leaves some out. The DNA gave D and trimming, while V, J and clone size come from that table. The sample has some 230,000 clones, 70% to 90% seen once; the top ten hold 2.9%. V shed 6 bases and J shed 0 bases, with 14 bases lying between them. This CDR3 contains 16 residues. Germline V gives CDR1 MRHNA, CDR2 SNTAGT. Sequencing was performed on peripheral blood. The sequence was collected from a man in his forties or fifties who had recovered from COVID-19. The chain combines TRBV6-4 with TRBJ2-2; D is ambiguous. The CDR3: CASSPQHTSNTGELFF. The CDR3 coding sequence is TGTGCCAGCAGCCCCCAACATACATCGAACACCGGGGAGCTGTTTTTT.